Below are 17 T cell receptor beta chains sequenced from a single sample in a study of blood T cell repertoires in COVID-19. Only in-frame clones appear in the TCRdb table, and some are missing; sequencing was by immunoSEQ multiplex PCR. The sample lists roughly 240,000 clones; approximately 82% were seen once. Sequenced sample: peripheral blood. These receptors were taken from a man aged 40-50 years who had recovered from COVID-19.

V gene TRBV19 combines with J gene TRBJ2-1; D is ambiguous. The germline CDR1 and CDR2 sequences are LNHDA and SQIVND (reference sequence). This CDR3 contains 11 residues. The V end was cut by 8 bases, the J end by 8 bases, with 10 bases between. As DNA, the CDR3 is TGTGCCAGTCATCAGGCCCATGAGCAGTTCTTC. Protein sequence: CASHQAHEQFF.

J is TRBJ1-2 and V is TRBV5-1; TRBD1 agrees at 9 bases. The CDR3 spans 14 residues. The junction had 6 bases not matched to a gene; V was cut back by 1 base and J by 8 bases. CDR1 and CDR2 (germline): SGHRS, YFSETQ. Written as DNA, the CDR3 is TGCGCCAGCAGCTTGTCCGGGACAGGGTGGGGCTACACCTTC. This codes for CASSLSGTGWGYTF.

The CDR3 sequence is CASSLRGQGEYF. The CDR3 DNA sequence: TGCGCCAGCAGCCTTCGCGGACAGGGTGAGTACTTC. The chain is built from TRBV4-3 and TRBJ2-7; 8 bases align to TRBD1. Germline CDR1 is LGHNA and CDR2 is YSLEER. Unmatched junction bases numbered 7, after V lost 4 bases and J lost 11 bases. This CDR3 spans 12 amino acids.

V and J are TRBV29-1 and TRBJ1-5, with a tentative D call TRBD1 (5 bases). Trimming removed 7 bases from V and 6 bases from J, with 16 bases in between. The CDR3 sequence is 13 residues long. Germline CDR1 and CDR2: SQVTM and ANQGSEA. The CDR3 sequence is CSAVEPGVQPQHF. The CDR3 nucleotides are TGCAGCGCCGTGGAACCGGGGGTTCAGCCCCAGCATTTT.

This chain uses TRBV3-1 (or the pseudogene TRBV3-2) with TRBJ1-1; D not resolved. Trimming shortened V by 4 bases and J by 7 bases, and 10 bases separated the two germline ends. Germline loops: CDR1 LGHDT, CDR2 YNNKEL (reference sequence). CDR3 length equals 12 residues. The CDR3, as DNA: TGTGCCAGCAGCCTTGAGGCGGGTGAAGCTTTCTTT. Protein sequence: CASSLEAGEAFF.

The chain uses TRBV6-2 or TRBV6-3 and TRBJ1-6; the D gene is possibly TRBD1 (6 bases). V was pared by 2 bases and J by 4 bases, with 12 bases between. The CDR3 length is 16 residues. The germline V gene encodes CDR1 MNHEY and CDR2 SVGEGT. CDR3 in DNA: TGTGCCAGCAGTTACCCGACGACAGGTTATAATTCACCCCTCCACTTT. This encodes CASSYPTTGYNSPLHF.

This chain connects TRBV3-1 (or the pseudogene TRBV3-2) to TRBJ2-5, with unresolved D. The V gene lost 7 bases and the J gene lost 0 bases, with 6 bases spanning the gap. CDR1 and CDR2 from the germline V gene are LGHDT and YNNKEL (reference sequence). This CDR3 region has 12 residues. As DNA, the CDR3 is TGTGCCAGCAATCAGGACCAAGAGACCCAGTACTTC. This encodes CASNQDQETQYF.

The rearrangement uses TRBV11-2 and TRBJ2-3; TRBD2 matches at 12 bases. V shed 4 bases and J 0 bases; nucleotides not matched to a gene: 8. Germline CDR1 reads SGHAT; CDR2 reads FQNNGV. The CDR3 sequence is 18 residues long. The DNA for the CDR3 is TGTGCCAGCAGCTCTAGGACTAGCGGGACGCCCAGCACAGATACGCAGTATTTT. It translates to CASSSRTSGTPSTDTQYF.

For this clone: Other DNA sequences from this sample encode an identical CDR3 as well. The chain recombines TRBV19 with TRBJ2-7, with a weak D call TRBD2 (6 bases). This CDR3 spans 15 amino acids. Germline-derived CDR1 and CDR2 are LNHDA and SQIVND (reference sequence). Trimming took off 5 bases at V and 2 bases at J, with 16 bases between the two ends. This CDR3 is CASSPRGGTPYEQYF. The CDR3 region has the DNA TGTGCCAGTAGTCCCCGTGGGGGGACCCCCTACGAGCAGTACTTC.

The rearrangement links TRBV4-3 to TRBJ1-1; a weak D match, TRBD1 (6 bases). Trimming stripped 2 bases from V and 0 bases from J, with 10 bases between. Germline CDR1 and CDR2: LGHNA and YSLEER. CDR3 length: 15 residues. The CDR3 region is CASSQSQGLNTEAFF. The CDR3 DNA follows: TGCGCCAGCAGCCAATCGCAGGGGCTGAACACTGAAGCTTTCTTT.

The chain employs TRBV10-3 and TRBJ2-5; a possible D gene is TRBD1 (5 bases). This CDR3 contains 14 residues. CDR1 and CDR2 from the germline V gene are ENHRY and SYGVKD. Between the trimmed V and J ends, which lost 4 bases and 6 bases, there was a span of 15 bases. The CDR3 DNA sequence: TGTGCCATCAGTGCAGGGAACGATGGGAAGACCCAGTACTTC. The encoded protein is CAISAGNDGKTQYF.

V gene TRBV12-3 or TRBV12-4 combines with J gene TRBJ2-7; unclear D gene. V dropped 2 bases and J dropped 1 base, with 6 bases sitting between them. This CDR3 contains 13 residues. Written as DNA, the CDR3 is TGTGCCAGCAGTTTACTCGAGTCCTACGAGCAGTACTTC. It specifies CASSLLESYEQYF.

The genes are TRBV19 and TRBJ2-1, with 7 bases matching TRBD2. The V gene end was trimmed by 5 bases and the J gene end by 4 bases; junction bases not matched to a gene: 5. This CDR3 is built from 14 residues. Germline V gives CDR1 LNHDA, CDR2 SQIVND (reference sequence). The CDR3 loop is CASSSRGVYNEQFF. The CDR3 bases are TGTGCCAGTAGTTCCCGGGGGGTATACAATGAGCAGTTCTTC.

The chain employs TRBV29-1 and TRBJ2-5; 11 nucleotides match TRBD2. Trimming removed 7 bases from V and 5 bases from J; junction bases left unmatched: 12. The CDR3 is 15 amino acids. CDR1 is SQVTM, CDR2 ANQGSEA, per germline. The CDR3 region is CSDSSGGAPRETQYF. The CDR3 DNA reads as TGCAGCGACAGTAGCGGGGGGGCCCCTCGGGAGACCCAGTACTTC.

The chain carries TRBV6-5 and TRBJ1-4; a possible D gene is TRBD1 (5 bases). Germline CDR1 and CDR2: MNHEY and SVGAGI. With 2 bases removed from V and 8 bases from J, the gap between germline ends came to 15 bases. This CDR3 has 15 amino acids. The CDR3 region is CASSYRGLSSEKLFF. CDR3 bases: TGTGCCAGCAGTTACCGGGGACTTAGTTCCGAAAAACTGTTTTTT.

This rearrangement joins TRBV28 to TRBJ2-7, with TRBD2 identical over 9 bases. Germline loops: CDR1 MDHEN, CDR2 SYDVKM. The V and J ends lost 4 bases and 2 bases, in that order; junction bases with no gene match: 6. This CDR3 region has 15 residues. CDR3 DNA sequence: TGTGCCAGCAGTTCCATAGCGGGAGTGGCCTACGAGCAGTACTTC. Its translation is CASSSIAGVAYEQYF.

This sequence joins TRBV9 and TRBJ2-7; D gene ambiguous. Germline loops: CDR1 SGDLS, CDR2 YYNGEE. The CDR3 loop spans 15 amino acids. The ends were cut back, 2 bases at V and 2 bases at J, with 14 bases in the middle. CDR3 sequence: CASSVPPPPAYEQYF. CDR3 DNA: TGTGCCAGCAGCGTGCCCCCCCCGCCAGCCTACGAGCAGTACTTC.